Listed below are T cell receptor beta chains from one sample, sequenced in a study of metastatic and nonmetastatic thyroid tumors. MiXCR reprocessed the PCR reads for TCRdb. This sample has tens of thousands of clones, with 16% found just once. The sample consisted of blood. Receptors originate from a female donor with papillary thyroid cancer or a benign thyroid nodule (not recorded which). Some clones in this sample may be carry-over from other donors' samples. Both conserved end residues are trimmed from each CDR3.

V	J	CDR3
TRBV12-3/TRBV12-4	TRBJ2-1	ASSLYGLAGGKNEQF
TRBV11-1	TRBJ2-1	ASSLREFGHNEQF
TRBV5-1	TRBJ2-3	ASRVRERTDTQY
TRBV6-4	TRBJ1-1	ASSYRQNTEAF
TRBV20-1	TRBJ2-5	SASNRVGETQY
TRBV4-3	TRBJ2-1	ASSQDGDNEQF
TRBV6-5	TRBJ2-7	ASRPTPPGTGASYEQY
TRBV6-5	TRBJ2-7	ASSYNRAYEQY
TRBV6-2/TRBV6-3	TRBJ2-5	ASSDCGLAGSQETQN
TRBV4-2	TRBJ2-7	ASSQDFGTSGKSNEQY
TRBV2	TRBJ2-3	ASSESRGRTDTQY
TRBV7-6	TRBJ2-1	ASSPLSSYNEQF
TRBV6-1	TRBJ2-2	ASSRGPDGELF
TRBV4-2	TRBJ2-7	ASSGGLLKGGRASYEQY
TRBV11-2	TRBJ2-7	ASSWGLATYEQY
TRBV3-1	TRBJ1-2	ASSRGQAGGYT
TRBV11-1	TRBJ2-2	ASSLFGLAGGGELF
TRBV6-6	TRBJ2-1	ASSYHPSSYNEQF
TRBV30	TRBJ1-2	ASLDGWGRYT
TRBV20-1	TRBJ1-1	SARGDTEAF
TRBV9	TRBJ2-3	ASSVGGIRTDTQY
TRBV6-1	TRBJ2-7	ASSRAGQWPTYEQY
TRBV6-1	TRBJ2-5	ASSEPLAKTQY
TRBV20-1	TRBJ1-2	SARELTGSKGGSYGYT
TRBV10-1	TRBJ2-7	ASSEGGTGTYELD
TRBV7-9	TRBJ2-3	ASTDLKGPGPTDTQY
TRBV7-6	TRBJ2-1	ASSSRGGSYNEQF
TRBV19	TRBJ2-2	ASSTQTANTGELF
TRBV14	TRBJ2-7	ASSHRGTYEQY
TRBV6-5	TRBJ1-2	ASSYQGASKGYT
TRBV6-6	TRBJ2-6	ASSWEGQGADGANVLT
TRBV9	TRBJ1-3	ASSPDLTRSGNTIY
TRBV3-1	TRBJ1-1	ASSQWHTEAF
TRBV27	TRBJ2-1	ASSLSGGNEQF
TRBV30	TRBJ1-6	AWSPTQGTLNSPLH
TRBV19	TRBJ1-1	ASRARGNTEAF
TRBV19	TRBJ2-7	ASSAPGQIRYEQY
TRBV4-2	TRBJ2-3	ASSQEGAGASSTDTQY
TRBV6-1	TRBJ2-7	TSGVAYEQY
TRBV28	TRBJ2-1	ASSFPGSGTYNEQF
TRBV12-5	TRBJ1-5	AGGQWDIGNNSNQPQH
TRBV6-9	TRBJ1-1	ASSYLGFSGEAF
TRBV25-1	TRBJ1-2	ASGLGFSGSPNYGYT
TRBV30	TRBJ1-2	AWSLAEGYT
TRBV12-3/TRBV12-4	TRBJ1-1	ASRGENTEAF
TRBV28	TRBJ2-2	ASSLLAGHTGELF
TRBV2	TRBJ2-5	ASSDTGGGETQY
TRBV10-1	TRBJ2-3	ASSGDRGHSTDTQY
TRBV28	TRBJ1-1	ASSLQGTEAF
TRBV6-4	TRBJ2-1	ASSESLAGGNEQF
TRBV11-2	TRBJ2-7	ASSLIAGGQYDPY
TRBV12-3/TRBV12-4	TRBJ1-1	ASTLTGYNEAF
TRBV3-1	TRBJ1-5	ASSRGQDGVQPQH
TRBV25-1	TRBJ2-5	ASSEPVLAGGLETQY
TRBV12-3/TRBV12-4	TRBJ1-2	ASSPLALNCGYT